The rows below give T cell receptor beta chains drawn from one sample of a study of read filtering for tumor transcriptome and immune sequencing. MiXCR was run by TCRdb on the reads, yielding one entry per CDR3 protein. The sample lists some 19,000 distinct CDR3 sequences; around 21% were seen once. The sample consisted of a population of CD138-negative cells sorted from bone marrow. The receptor set was obtained from a donor aged 40 or over with multiple myeloma. Both conserved end residues are part of each CDR3. Each record gives: clone size, CDR3 length, V gene, CDR3 protein. Clone size is given for some rows only: seen once, a few or many times, or a class if the clone is expanded.

. 13 TRBV4-2 CASSNDRGYEQYF
many 12 TRBV29-1 CSSYGLAGELFF
many 17 TRBV6-6 CASRPHHQSYSNQPQHF
few 16 TRBV20-1 CSATGTSRSGTDTQYF
many 15 TRBV21-1 CASSKVPATNEKLFF
many 14 TRBV7-9 CASSFRGTNTEAFF
. 14 TRBV5-1 CATSETARGETQYF
. 13 TRBV19 CASRGYGDQPQHF
many 20 TRBV28 CASSLTGLAGGLMVADTQYF
many 15 TRBV20-1 CSARGGGVPLYEQYF
few 16 TRBV29-1 CSVEDRTSGIPYEQYF
many 16 TRBV18 CASSKPGTGPTGELFF
. 20 TRBV19 CASSTLRPVTSGRNTGELFF
many 14 TRBV29-1 CSVEPGGAGDTQYF
many 13 TRBV28 CASKASPYNEQFF
many 16 TRBV29-1 CSVAGTSGTSSYEQYF
many 15 TRBV13 CASRPQGVPNTEAFF
many 14 TRBV28 CASSLTGGKAEAFF
many 15 TRBV28 CASSRDLSSYNEQFF
medium-sized 13 TRBV7-2 CASSFSGGYEQYF
medium-sized 13 TRBV20-1 CSARDRPRYEQYF
. 15 TRBV11-2 CASSQGTGDSYEQYF